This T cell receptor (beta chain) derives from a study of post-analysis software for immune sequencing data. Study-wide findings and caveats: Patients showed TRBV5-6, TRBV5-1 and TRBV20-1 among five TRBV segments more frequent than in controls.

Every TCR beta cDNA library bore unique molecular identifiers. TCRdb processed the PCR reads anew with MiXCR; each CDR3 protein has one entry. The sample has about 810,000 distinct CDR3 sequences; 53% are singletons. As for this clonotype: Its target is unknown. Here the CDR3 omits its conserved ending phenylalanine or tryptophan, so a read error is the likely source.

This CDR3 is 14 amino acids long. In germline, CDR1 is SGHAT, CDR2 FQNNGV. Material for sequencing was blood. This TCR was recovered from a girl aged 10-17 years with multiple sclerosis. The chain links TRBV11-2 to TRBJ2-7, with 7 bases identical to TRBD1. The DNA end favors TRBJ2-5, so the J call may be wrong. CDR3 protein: CASSRRDSQETQYL. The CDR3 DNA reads TGTGCCAGCAGCCGCCGGGACAGCCAAGAGACCCAGTACTTA.